The entry below describes one T cell receptor beta chain. What it binds is not known. Germline V CDR1 and CDR2: SNHLY, FYNNEI. The CDR3 totals 15 residues. Trimming removed 3 bases at V and 0 bases at J, with 9 bases between. This specimen comes from a study of post-analysis software for immune sequencing data. Findings and caveats of the study: Five or six TRBV segments were significantly more frequent in patients than in controls. TRBV5-6, TRBV5-1 and TRBV20-1 were among these segments.

TCR beta cDNA libraries included unique molecular identifiers. Researchers reported 550,000 or so cDNA molecules coming from about 0.98 to 11 million T cells. TCRdb passed the PCR reads through MiXCR, listing each CDR3 protein once. The sample lists fewer than 850,000 distinct CDR3 sequences; approximately 30% were seen once. Sequencing was carried out using blood. The clonotype comes from a girl aged 10 to 17 with multiple sclerosis. The genes are TRBV2 and TRBJ2-4, with unresolved D. CDR3 loop: CASSEELLAKNIQYF. The CDR3 DNA is TGTGCCAGCAGTGAGGAGCTACTAGCCAAAAACATTCAGTACTTC.